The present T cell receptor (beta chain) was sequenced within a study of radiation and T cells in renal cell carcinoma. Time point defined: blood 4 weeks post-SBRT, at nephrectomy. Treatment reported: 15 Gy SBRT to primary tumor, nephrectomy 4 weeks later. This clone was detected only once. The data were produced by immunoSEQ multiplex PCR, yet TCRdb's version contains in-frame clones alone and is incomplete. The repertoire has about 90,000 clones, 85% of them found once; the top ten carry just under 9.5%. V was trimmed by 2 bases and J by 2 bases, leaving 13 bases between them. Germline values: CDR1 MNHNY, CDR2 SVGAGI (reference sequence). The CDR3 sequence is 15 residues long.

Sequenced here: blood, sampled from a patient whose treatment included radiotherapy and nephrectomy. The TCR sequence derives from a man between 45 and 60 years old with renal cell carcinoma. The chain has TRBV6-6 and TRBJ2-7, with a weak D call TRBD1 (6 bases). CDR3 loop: CASSYADRSPYEQYF. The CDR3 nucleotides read TGTGCCAGCAGTTACGCAGACAGGTCCCCCTACGAGCAGTACTTC.